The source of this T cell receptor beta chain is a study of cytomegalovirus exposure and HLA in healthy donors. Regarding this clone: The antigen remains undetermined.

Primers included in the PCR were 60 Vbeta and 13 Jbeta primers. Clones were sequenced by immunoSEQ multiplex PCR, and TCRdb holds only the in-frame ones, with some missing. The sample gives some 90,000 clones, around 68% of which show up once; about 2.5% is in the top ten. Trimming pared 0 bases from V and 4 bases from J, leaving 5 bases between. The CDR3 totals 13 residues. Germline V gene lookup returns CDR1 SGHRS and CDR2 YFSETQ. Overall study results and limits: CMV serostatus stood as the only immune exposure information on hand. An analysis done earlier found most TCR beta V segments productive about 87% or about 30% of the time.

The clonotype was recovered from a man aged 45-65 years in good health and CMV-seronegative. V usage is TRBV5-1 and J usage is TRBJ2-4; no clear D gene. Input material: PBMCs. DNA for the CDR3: TGCGCCAGCAGCTTGGACGGGAAAAACATTCAGTACTTC. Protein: CASSLDGKNIQYF.